A single sample gave rise to the 19 T cell receptor beta chains below, sequenced in a study of blood T cell repertoires in COVID-19. This table comes from immunoSEQ multiplex PCR, and its TCRdb copy is limited to in-frame clones, with some not included. The sample lists around 300,000 clones; 75% to 90% were seen once. The material sequenced was peripheral blood. Source of these receptors: a young man with active or convalescent COVID-19.

The CDR3 nucleotides read TGTGCCAGCAGCTTAGATGCGGGACTAGCCAAAAACATTCAGTACTTC. It codes for CASSLDAGLAKNIQYF. V usage is TRBV11-2 and J usage is TRBJ2-4, with D tentatively TRBD2 (6 bases). Germline V gene sequence: CDR1 SGHAT, CDR2 FQNNGV. CDR3 length equals 16 residues. Trimming removed 0 bases at V and 0 bases at J, with 9 bases between.

This chain uses TRBV15 with TRBJ2-2; D is possibly TRBD1 (6 bases). Trimming shortened V by 7 bases and J by 4 bases, and 13 bases separated the two germline ends. CDR1 LNHNV and CDR2 YYDKDF come from the germline V gene (reference sequence). The CDR3 loop spans 14 amino acids. This chain's CDR3 is CATKRNRVTGELFF. The DNA for the CDR3 is TGTGCCACCAAGAGAAACAGGGTCACCGGGGAGCTGTTTTTT.

The chain is built from TRBV28 and TRBJ1-4, with D hard to call. The CDR3 length is 14 residues. V was shortened by 7 bases and J by 4 bases, with 13 bases between the two germline ends. Germline lookup yields CDR1 MDHEN and CDR2 SYDVKM. The CDR3 coding sequence is TGTGCCAGCACCCTGACATCTTTTAATGAAAAACTGTTTTTT. Translated: CASTLTSFNEKLFF.

The V gene is TRBV5-4, the J gene TRBJ1-1, with 8 bases matching TRBD1. In germline, CDR1 is SGHNT, CDR2 YYREEE (reference sequence). V gave up 4 bases and J gave up 6 bases; unmatched junction bases: 5. The CDR3 has 13 amino acids. The CDR3 protein is CASSPPGGAEAFF. CDR3 coding DNA: TGTGCCAGCAGCCCGCCAGGGGGCGCTGAAGCTTTCTTT.

Here the CDR3 DNA reads TGTGCCAGCTCAGACCGGGACACCCAATTCTATAGCAATCAGCCCCAGCATTTT. Its protein product is CASSDRDTQFYSNQPQHF. V usage is TRBV18 and J usage is TRBJ1-5, with D maybe TRBD1 (6 bases). The germline V gene encodes CDR1 KGHSH and CDR2 LQKENI. This CDR3 has 18 residues. Trimming removed 5 bases from V and 0 bases from J, with 20 bases in between.

The sample holds one count of this clone. The CDR3 DNA sequence: TGTGCCAGCAGCCAAGTAGGTGGACAGGATTCTGGCTACACCTTC. It specifies CASSQVGGQDSGYTF. The chain carries TRBV3-1 (or the pseudogene TRBV3-2) and TRBJ1-2; TRBD1 agrees at 7 bases. The CDR3 has 15 residues. Germline V gene lookup returns CDR1 LGHDT and CDR2 YNNKEL (reference sequence). The J segment lost 7 bases and the V segment lost 1 base, leaving 9 bases of the junction unmatched.

The chain combines TRBV5-6 with TRBJ2-7, with D possibly being TRBD2 (6 bases). The CDR3 is 14 amino acids. Germline CDR1 and CDR2: SGHDT and YYEEEE. V lost 3 bases, J lost 9 bases, and 19 bases lay in between. CDR3 in DNA: TGTGCCAGCAGCTACGGATTCCCTCAGGAGGGGCAGTACTTC. Amino acid sequence: CASSYGFPQEGQYF.

This clone was counted a few times. The rearrangement uses TRBV15 and TRBJ2-1; 10 bases fit TRBD2. The CDR3 covers 15 residues. Unmatched junction bases numbered 4, after V lost 0 bases and J lost 8 bases. CDR1 and CDR2 (germline): LNHNV, YYDKDF (reference sequence). The CDR3 DNA is TGTGCCACCAGCAGAGAGGCTAGCGGGAGCGATGAGCAGTTCTTC. Translation: CATSREASGSDEQFF.

The chain has TRBV5-1 and TRBJ2-6; weak D call: TRBD2 (5 bases). CDR3 length: 16 residues. Looked up from germline, CDR1 is SGHRS and CDR2 is YFSETQ. Between the trimmed V and J ends, which lost 4 bases and 1 base, there was a span of 12 bases. The CDR3 here is CASSQGLRSGANVLTF. The CDR3 DNA follows: TGCGCCAGCAGCCAAGGACTCCGATCTGGGGCCAACGTCCTGACTTTC.

The chain links TRBV29-1 to TRBJ2-7; 9 nucleotides match TRBD1. The CDR3 totals 14 residues. Trimming at V came to 0 bases and at J to 1 base, leaving 1 base not matched to a gene. Germline lookup yields CDR1 SQVTM and CDR2 ANQGSEA. The CDR3 here is CSVEEGTGSYEQYF. The CDR3 DNA is TGCAGCGTTGAAGAGGGGACAGGGTCCTACGAGCAGTACTTC.

The V gene is TRBV5-3, the J gene TRBJ1-4; no clear D. TRBV5-3 is sorted into the ORF group, with uncertain function. The germline V and J ends were trimmed by 0 bases and 0 bases, with 6 bases remaining between them. The CDR3 contains 15 residues. As DNA, the CDR3 is TGTGCCAGAAGCTTGGCGGGGTCAACTAATGAAAAACTGTTTTTT. Encoded protein: CARSLAGSTNEKLFF.

The V call is TRBV29-1, the J call TRBJ2-2; 8 bases align to TRBD1. The length of the CDR3 is 17 residues. V lost 6 bases to trimming and J lost 0 bases; unmatched junction nucleotides: 12. Germline CDR1 is SQVTM and CDR2 is ANQGSEA. The CDR3 DNA is TGCAGCGTCACATTCATGAAGACAGGGGCGAACACCGGGGAGCTGTTTTTT. It is translated as CSVTFMKTGANTGELFF.

The chain combines TRBV19 with TRBJ1-2; 7 bases are shared with TRBD1. CDR1 and CDR2 (germline): LNHDA, SQIVND (reference sequence). The CDR3 is made up of 13 amino acids. After removal of 5 bases from V and 3 bases from J, the junction contained 3 bases not matched to a gene. CDR3 sequence: CASSEGQYYGYTF. The CDR3 nucleotides read TGTGCCAGTAGTGAGGGACAGTACTATGGCTACACCTTC.

With regard to this clone: Different DNA sequences within this sample yield the same CDR3. The rearrangement uses TRBV28 and TRBJ2-7; D gene ambiguous. This CDR3 has 12 amino acids. Germline V gives CDR1 MDHEN, CDR2 SYDVKM. V was clipped by 3 bases and J by 1 base, with 4 bases between them. The CDR3 sequence: CASSLSSYEQYF. In DNA form, the CDR3 reads TGTGCCAGCAGTTTGTCATCCTACGAGCAGTACTTC.

The chain combines TRBV9 with TRBJ1-4, with D possibly TRBD1 on 6 matching bases. The CDR3 spans 15 residues. Trimming took 3 bases from V and 7 from J, leaving 16 bases between them. Germline CDR1 reads SGDLS; CDR2 reads YYNGEE. CDR3 DNA sequence: TGTGCCAGCAGCGCCCAGGGGTTCTCTAGTGAAAAACTGTTTTTT. This sequence encodes CASSAQGFSSEKLFF.

The chain carries TRBV7-2 and TRBJ1-1; weak D call: TRBD1 (6 bases). This CDR3 comprises 13 residues. Trimming cost V 2 bases and J 8 bases, with 12 bases left between them. CDR1 and CDR2 (germline): SGHTA, FQGNSA. CDR3 sequence reads: CASSLLGASEAFF. CDR3 coding DNA: TGTGCCAGCAGCTTATTGGGGGCTTCAGAAGCTTTCTTT.

V usage is TRBV19 and J usage is TRBJ2-7; tentatively, D is TRBD2 (7 bases). V lost 4 bases and J lost 0, with 28 bases in between. Germline lookup yields CDR1 LNHDA and CDR2 SQIVND (reference sequence). There are 20 residues in the CDR3. CDR3 sequence (DNA): TGTGCCAGTAGTAGGGGCTCCAAGATATCGGGCGGGGGCCGCTCCTACGAGCAGTACTTC. It is translated as CASSRGSKISGGGRSYEQYF.

The CDR3 coding sequence is TGTGCCAGCAGCTTAGGGGGCGTCAACTCGATTGAGCAGTTCTTC. Its protein is CASSLGGVNSIEQFF. The V gene is TRBV11-3, the J gene TRBJ2-1; D perhaps matches TRBD1 (5 bases). Germline CDR1 and CDR2: SGHNT and YENEEA. Trimming took 1 base from V and 9 from J, leaving 16 bases between them. The CDR3 totals 15 residues.

V gene TRBV5-1 combines with J gene TRBJ1-2, with TRBD1 matching over 7 bases. The CDR3 sequence is 15 residues long. Germline CDR1 reads SGHRS; CDR2 reads YFSETQ. V trimming: 0 bases; J trimming: 1 base; junction bases outside the gene matches: 3. The CDR3 sequence is CASSLETGNNYGYTF. The CDR3 coding sequence is TGCGCCAGCAGCTTGGAGACAGGGAATAACTATGGCTACACCTTC.